The T cell receptor beta chain described here comes from a study of blood T cell repertoires in COVID-19. Study-wide context: Samples of COVID-19 (acute and convalescent) were obtained from the United States, Italy and Spain.

Participant-reported clinical history was the basis for cohort assignment. Germline trimming cut 0 bases from V and 3 bases from J; bases unmatched to any gene: 4. The CDR3 is made up of 15 amino acids. The germline CDR1 and CDR2 sequences are MNHEY and SVGAGI. In the study's own analysis: Quantification of nucleated cells was approximated via reference gene primer amplification. Method: immunoSEQ multiplex PCR; TCRdb's copy keeps in-frame clones and lacks some. Clone size and the V and J calls come from that table; the DNA yielded D and trimming. Among 300,000 to 500,000 clones listed, around nine tenths were seen once.

The origin of this receptor is a woman in her twenties or thirties with acute COVID-19. The genes are TRBV6-5 and TRBJ1-1; 7 bases are a match to TRBD1. What was sequenced was PBMCs or T cells enriched from blood (not recorded which). As DNA, the CDR3 is TGTGCCAGCAGTTACTCGGGGACAGCGGACACTGAAGCTTTCTTT. Its translation: CASSYSGTADTEAFF.